The 30 T cell receptor beta chains below come from one sample, sequenced in a study of blood T cells in healthy people across ages. Primers used in a second PCR of roughly 6 to 12 cycles were a sample-barcoded 5' primer and a J-beta primer mix. In TCRdb, the 5' RACE reads were re-called with MiXCR into one record per CDR3 protein. The data hold about 970,000 distinct CDR3 sequences, with about 53% observed a single time. Sequenced input: blood. The receptors were gathered from a woman aged 55-69 years in good health.

The chain has TRBV20-1 and TRBJ1-2; D remains unclear. Between the trimmed V and J ends, which lost 3 bases and 4 bases, there was a span of 12 bases. Germline V gene sequence: CDR1 DFQATT, CDR2 SNEGSKA (reference sequence). CDR3 length: 13 amino acids. CDR3 nucleotide sequence: TGCAGTGCTAGTGAGATGGGTTTCTATGGCTACACCTTC. Its translation: CSASEMGFYGYTF.

In its sample, this clonotype was seen a few times. The V call is TRBV20-1, the J call TRBJ1-6, with TRBD1 as a possible D gene (5 bases). Trimming cost V 1 base and J 7 bases, with 17 bases left between them. This CDR3 has 16 residues. CDR1 is DFQATT and CDR2 is SNEGSKA in the germline V gene (reference sequence). The CDR3 DNA sequence: TGCAGTGCTAGAGTACCTTATAGCGGGGGGAATTCACCCCTCCACTTT. This encodes CSARVPYSGGNSPLHF.

V gene TRBV3-1 combines with J gene TRBJ2-7, with TRBD1 matching 9 bases. Germline loops: CDR1 LGHDT, CDR2 YNNKEL (reference sequence). Unmatched junction bases numbered 6, after V lost 7 bases and J lost 2 bases. This CDR3 is built from 14 residues. Written as DNA, the CDR3 is TGTGCCAGCACCGGGACAGGGAGCCCCTACGAGCAGTACTTC. Protein product: CASTGTGSPYEQYF.

This clonotype was detected once. The V gene is TRBV18, the J gene TRBJ2-1; tentatively, D is TRBD1 (6 bases). The CDR3 contains 18 residues. V dropped 1 base and J dropped 4 bases, with 20 bases sitting between them. Germline values: CDR1 KGHSH, CDR2 LQKENI. This CDR3 is CASSPLLNGPGVYNEQFF. The CDR3 bases are TGTGCCAGCTCACCACTTCTAAACGGGCCAGGGGTATACAATGAGCAGTTCTTC.

This clonotype was counted a few times. The rearrangement uses TRBV4-2 and TRBJ2-1, with a possible D match to TRBD2 (6 bases). Germline values: CDR1 LGHNA, CDR2 YNFKEQ. Trimming removed 0 bases from V and 8 bases from J, with 11 bases in between. The CDR3 spans 14 residues. The CDR3 is CASSQDLSGDEQFF. CDR3 bases: TGTGCCAGCAGCCAAGATTTGTCGGGGGATGAGCAGTTCTTC.

The gene calls are TRBV4-1 and TRBJ1-5; 9 nucleotides agree with TRBD1. V lost 5 bases, J lost 3 bases, and 8 bases stayed unmatched. The CDR3 is made up of 16 amino acids. CDR1 and CDR2 from the germline V gene are MGHRA and YSYEKL. The CDR3 here is CASSDTGQGYNQPQHF. The DNA for the CDR3 is TGCGCCAGCAGCGACACGGGACAGGGTTACAATCAGCCCCAGCATTTT.

This chain joins TRBV3-1 and TRBJ2-5, with TRBD2 matching 8 bases. V lost 10 bases, J lost 4 bases, and 14 bases stayed unmatched. This CDR3 is built from 15 residues. Germline CDR1 and CDR2: LGHDT and YNNKEL (reference sequence). CDR3 sequence (DNA): TGTGCCACCGTAGAAGCGGGAGCTCGATCAGAGACCCAGTACTTC. Amino acid sequence: CATVEAGARSETQYF.

This sequence joins TRBV5-1 and TRBJ2-7, with D perhaps being TRBD1 or TRBD2 (6 bases each). The V end was cut by 1 base, the J end by 7 bases, with 15 bases between. The CDR3 spans 14 residues. Germline V CDR1 and CDR2: SGHRS, YFSETQ. CDR3 bases: TGCGCCAGCAGCTTGAATTTAGGGGGGCGAGAGCAGTACTTC. This encodes CASSLNLGGREQYF.

Comments on this clonotype: At one end the junction does not follow the germline gene, possibly because of a read error. The chain recombines TRBV12-3 or TRBV12-4 with TRBJ2-6, with D hard to call. The CDR3 is 17 residues long. The CDR3 is CASRLGINTPGANVLTF. CDR3 sequence (DNA): TGTGCCAGCCGTTTAGGGATCAACACCCCCGGGGCCAACGTCCTGACTTTC.

The rearrangement joins TRBV5-1 to TRBJ2-5; the D gene is possibly TRBD2 (5 bases). V lost 4 bases and J 13 bases, leaving 17 bases between the germline ends. Germline-derived CDR1 and CDR2 are SGHRS and YFSETQ. This CDR3 is built from 12 residues. This chain's CDR3 is CASSENLAPSYF. CDR3 DNA: TGCGCCAGCAGCGAAAACCTAGCACCCTCGTACTTC. The full variable domain, in which reference TRBV5-1 and TRBJ2-5 provide the parts outside the CDR3, is KAGVTQTPRYLIKTRGQQVTLSCSPISGHRSVSWYQQTPGQGLQFLFEYFSETQRNKGNFPGRFSGRQFSNSRSEMNVSTLELGDSALYLCASSENLAPSYFGPGTRLLVL.

A word on this clonotype: This may arise from a read error, as a much more abundant clone is one base away. The gene calls are TRBV20-1 and TRBJ2-5, with TRBD2 identical over 10 bases. The CDR3 loop spans 15 amino acids. Looked up from germline, CDR1 is DFQATT and CDR2 is SNEGSKA (reference sequence). The V and J ends lost 2 bases and 11 bases, in that order; junction bases with no gene match: 14. CDR3 region: CSARSGVAGGSEQYF. The CDR3 nucleotides are TGCAGTGCTAGAAGTGGAGTAGCGGGAGGTAGTGAGCAGTACTTC.

The rearrangement links TRBV27 to TRBJ2-3, with TRBD2 matching 12 bases. This CDR3 comprises 15 residues. Germline CDR1 reads MNHEY; CDR2 reads SMNVEV (reference sequence). V gave up 5 bases and J gave up 4 bases; unmatched junction bases: 4. The CDR3 loop is CASSPPSGGADTQYF. The CDR3 DNA reads as TGTGCCAGCAGTCCGCCTAGCGGGGGGGCAGATACGCAGTATTTT.

The V call is TRBV11-2, the J call TRBJ2-1, with 8 bases fitting TRBD2. Per germline, CDR1 SGHAT and CDR2 FQNNGV. V gave up 3 bases and J gave up 6 bases; unmatched junction bases: 7. CDR3 length: 15 residues. DNA of the CDR3: TGTGCCAGCAGCTTTCGGGAGGGCCTGTTCAATGAGCAGTTCTTC. This translates into CASSFREGLFNEQFF.

Notes on this clonotype: The junction and the germline gene differ at one end; a read error may be behind it. The rearrangement links TRBV5-1 to TRBJ1-1; D remains ambiguous. There are 13 residues in the CDR3. Germline V gives CDR1 SGHRS, CDR2 YFSETQ. DNA for the CDR3: TGCGCCAGCAGCTTGTGGGAGAACAGTGAAGCTTTCTTT. Protein sequence: CASSLWENSEAFF.

The chain couples TRBV12-5 to TRBJ2-7; D call uncertain. The CDR3 consists of 14 residues. Trimming removed 2 bases from V and 0 bases from J, with 8 bases in between. Germline V gene sequence: CDR1 LGHNT, CDR2 FRNRAP. The chain's CDR3 is CASGLRRSSYEQYF. For the CDR3, the DNA is TGTGCTAGTGGTTTGCGTCGGAGCTCCTACGAGCAGTACTTC.

The chain combines TRBV7-9 with TRBJ1-6; no firm D call. The V end was cut by 4 bases, the J end by 6 bases, with 10 bases between. The germline CDR1 and CDR2 sequences are SEHNR and FQNEAQ (reference sequence). The CDR3 extends over 14 amino acids. The CDR3 DNA sequence: TGTGCCAGCAGCTATGACAAGGTTAATTCACCCCTCCACTTT. It codes for CASSYDKVNSPLHF. Combining the CDR3 with reference TRBV7-9 and TRBJ1-6 gives the whole variable domain DTGVSQNPRHKITKRGQNVTFRCDPISEHNRLYWYRQTLGQGPEFLTYFQNEAQLEKSRLLSDRFSAERPKGSFSTLEIQRTEQGDSAMYLCASSYDKVNSPLHFGNGTRLTVT.

The chain couples TRBV28 to TRBJ2-5; unclear D gene. CDR1 and CDR2 (germline): MDHEN, SYDVKM. The CDR3 has 15 residues. V was clipped by 5 bases and J by 0 bases, with 13 bases between them. The CDR3 sequence is CASSLPRSHQETQYF. CDR3 nucleotides: TGTGCCAGCAGTCTTCCGCGTTCTCACCAAGAGACCCAGTACTTC. The variable domain in full, completed from reference TRBV28 and TRBJ2-5, reads DVKVTQSSRYLVKRTGEKVFLECVQDMDHENMFWYRQDPGLGLRLIYFSYDVKMKEKGDIPEGYSVSREKKERFSLILESASTNQTSMYLCASSLPRSHQETQYFGPGTRLLVL.

This clonotype has more than one count but fewer than ten. The rearrangement links TRBV7-8 to TRBJ2-7; 7 bases fit TRBD2. The CDR3 runs to 14 residues. The ends lost 2 bases at V and 6 bases at J; junction bases unmatched: 7. From germline, CDR1 is SGHVS and CDR2 FQNEAQ. The CDR3 sequence: CASSLYFGGGEQYF. As DNA, the CDR3 is TGTGCCAGCAGCTTATATTTTGGGGGGGGCGAGCAGTACTTC.

This clonotype was detected only a few times. This sequence joins TRBV28 and TRBJ2-5, with 15 bases aligning to TRBD2. The end of the DNA is better explained by TRBJ2-7, so the J call may be wrong. CDR1 and CDR2 (germline): MDHEN, SYDVKM. CDR3 length: 18 residues. In DNA form, the CDR3 reads TGTGCCAGCAGCCTGGGGGGACTAGCGGGAGGCCGAGCCTACGAGCAGTACTTC. Protein sequence: CASSLGGLAGGRAYEQYF.

This clonotype occurred once. The genes are TRBV11-2 and TRBJ2-3; no firm D call. The CDR3 is 16 amino acids. The V gene's germline CDR1 is SGHAT and CDR2 FQNNGV. With 0 bases removed from V and 1 base from J, the gap between germline ends came to 11 bases. In DNA, the CDR3 is TGTGCCAGCAGCTTAGATCCGGCTAGGGGCACAGATACGCAGTATTTT. This translates into CASSLDPARGTDTQYF. Looking up the rest from reference TRBV11-2 and TRBJ2-3 gives the full variable domain: EAGVAQSPRYKIIEKRQSVAFWCNPISGHATLYWYQQILGQGPKLLIQFQNNGVVDDSQLPKDRFSAERLKGVDSTLKIQPAKLEDSAVYLCASSLDPARGTDTQYFGPGTRLTVL.

The CDR3 bases are TGTGCCAGCAGTTGGACAGGGGGCTTCACCGAAGCTTTCTTT. This sequence encodes CASSWTGGFTEAFF. The V and J genes are TRBV12-3 or TRBV12-4 and TRBJ1-1; 11 nucleotides align to TRBD1. V gave up 4 bases and J gave up 8 bases; unmatched junction bases: 6. This CDR3 spans 14 amino acids.

The J gene is TRBJ2-3, the V gene TRBV18; D remains unclear. Germline-derived CDR1 and CDR2 are KGHSH and LQKENI. V dropped 1 base and J dropped 6 bases, with 8 bases sitting between them. CDR3 size: 13 residues. The CDR3 loop reads CASSPRFSDTQYF. As DNA, the CDR3 is TGTGCCAGCTCACCACGCTTTTCGGATACGCAGTATTTT.

In this sample, this clonotype turned up a few times. This chain links TRBV20-1 with TRBJ2-1, with TRBD2 matching over 13 bases. This CDR3 has 16 residues. Germline-derived CDR1 and CDR2 are DFQATT and SNEGSKA (reference sequence). The junction had 11 bases not matched to a gene; V was cut back by 3 bases and J by 9 bases. The CDR3: CSARGTGLAGRGEQFF. The CDR3 DNA sequence: TGCAGTGCTAGGGGTACGGGACTAGCGGGACGTGGTGAGCAGTTCTTC.

This chain's CDR3 is CASSLQLAGGIRAETQYF. The CDR3 nucleotides are TGTGCCAGCAGCTTGCAACTAGCGGGAGGAATTAGGGCAGAGACCCAGTACTTC. This chain joins TRBV5-5 and TRBJ2-5; 12 nucleotides agree with TRBD2. The CDR3 has 18 residues. CDR1 is SGHKS and CDR2 is YYEKEE in the germline V gene (reference sequence). Unmatched junction bases numbered 11, after V lost 1 base and J lost 4 bases.

This chain joins TRBV29-1 and TRBJ2-7; possibly TRBD2 for D (5 bases). The CDR3 is 13 residues long. V lost 6 bases and J lost 6, with 18 bases in between. From germline, CDR1 is SQVTM and CDR2 ANQGSEA. DNA of the CDR3: TGCAGCGTAATGAATCGGGGTTCACGCGAGCAGTACTTC. Amino acids: CSVMNRGSREQYF.

Remarks on this clonotype: One end of the junction fails to match germline, which may point to a read error. This chain connects TRBV7-2 to TRBJ2-1, with 7 bases matching TRBD2. Germline assignment: CDR1 SGHTA and CDR2 FQGNSA. This CDR3 spans 14 amino acids. The CDR3 is CASSRRRESNGQFF. The CDR3 DNA is TGTGCCAGCAGCCGGAGGCGGGAGAGCAATGGGCAGTTCTTC.

The gene calls are TRBV25-1 and TRBJ1-1, with TRBD1 matching over 8 bases. V shed 3 bases, J shed 4 bases, and the junction held 4 bases outside the gene matches. The CDR3 consists of 14 residues. The germline CDR1 and CDR2 sequences are MGHDK and SYGVNS. The CDR3 reads CASSDGQGGTEAFF. The CDR3 DNA sequence: TGTGCCAGCAGTGACGGACAGGGAGGCACTGAAGCTTTCTTT.

The CDR3 reads CASSQVQHGYTF. The DNA for the CDR3 is TGTGCCAGCAGCCAAGTGCAGCATGGCTACACCTTC. The chain recombines TRBV3-1 with TRBJ1-2; D uncertain. There are 12 residues in the CDR3. V lost 1 base and J 6 bases, leaving 6 bases between the germline ends. The V gene's germline CDR1 is LGHDT and CDR2 YNNKEL (reference sequence).

This clonotype was seen more than once but under ten times. The V and J genes are TRBV14 and TRBJ2-3; 10 positions match TRBD2. CDR1 SGHDN and CDR2 FVKESK come from the germline V gene. CDR3 length equals 15 residues. The junction had 6 bases not matched to a gene; V was cut back by 3 bases and J by 6 bases. As DNA, the CDR3 is TGTGCCAGCAGCCAGATTCTAGCGGGAGCGGATACGCAGTATTTT. It translates to CASSQILAGADTQYF.

A remark on this clonotype: One end of the junction does not line up with germline, which may come from a read error. This chain links TRBV4-1 with TRBJ2-7; D may be TRBD1 (6 bases). The CDR3 is 15 residues long. The germline V gene has CDR1 MGHRA and CDR2 YSYEKL. This CDR3 is CASKTGQSYAYGQYF. The CDR3 DNA is TGCGCCAGCAAAACCGGACAGAGTTACGCCTACGGGCAGTACTTC.